A single sample gave rise to the 8 T cell receptor beta chains below, sequenced in a study of metastatic and nonmetastatic thyroid tumors. With MiXCR, TCRdb called clones anew from the PCR reads. The table lists about 21,000 clones, roughly 27% of them singletons. Patients had received no treatment of any kind before thyroid surgery. Sample: tumor tissue. The receptors were sampled from a male donor with papillary thyroid cancer or a benign thyroid nodule (not recorded which). Some clones in this sample may be carry-over from other donors' samples.

This clone was counted a single time. This sequence joins TRBV11-3 and TRBJ2-3; TRBD1 aligns across 8 bases. There are 15 residues in the CDR3. V gave up 5 bases and J gave up 4 bases; unmatched junction bases: 8. The germline V gene encodes CDR1 SGHNT and CDR2 YENEEA. The CDR3 region is CASSLNRGEADTQYF. As DNA, the CDR3 is TGTGCCAGCAGCCTAAACAGGGGGGAGGCAGATACGCAGTATTTT.

This clone occurred once. The chain has TRBV20-1 and TRBJ1-2; tentatively, D is TRBD1 (5 bases). Germline V gene data show CDR1 as DFQATT and CDR2 as SNEGSKA (reference sequence). Trimming stripped 5 bases from V and 0 bases from J, with 16 bases between. This CDR3 region has 15 residues. CDR3 nucleotide sequence: TGCAGTGCTCACCGATTTGGCAGGGCTAACTATGGCTACACCTTC. This encodes CSAHRFGRANYGYTF.

This clone was counted a few times. V and J are TRBV9 and TRBJ2-1; 9 nucleotides line up with TRBD1. The CDR3 has 14 residues. J gave up 9 bases and V 0 bases, and 4 bases lay outside the gene matches. Per germline, CDR1 SGDLS and CDR2 YYNGEE. The CDR3 sequence: CASSVGTGGREQFF. The CDR3 DNA is TGTGCCAGCAGCGTAGGAACAGGGGGCCGTGAGCAGTTCTTC. Complete variable domain (other parts from reference TRBV9 and TRBJ2-1): DSGVTQTPKHLITATGQRVTLRCSPRSGDLSVYWYQQSLDQGLQFLIQYYNGEERAKGNILERFSAQQFPDLHSELNLSSLELGDSALYFCASSVGTGGREQFFGPGTRLTVL.

By share of the sample, this clone is medium-sized. The genes are TRBV20-1 and TRBJ1-1; 10 nucleotides agree with TRBD1. The CDR3 has 15 amino acids. CDR1 and CDR2 (germline): DFQATT, SNEGSKA (reference sequence). Losses at the gene ends were 6 bases for V and 2 bases for J; bases not matched to a gene: 9. CDR3: CSAPGRTGGNTEAFF. CDR3 nucleotides: TGCAGTGCCCCCGGTAGGACAGGGGGAAACACTGAAGCTTTCTTT.

The rearrangement uses TRBV29-1 and TRBJ2-5; D is possibly TRBD1 or TRBD2 (5 bases each). CDR3 length: 12 amino acids. Germline V gives CDR1 SQVTM, CDR2 ANQGSEA. V was clipped by 8 bases and J by 1 base, with 11 bases between them. CDR3 DNA sequence: TGCAGCTCCAGAGGGGCCCAAGAGACCCAGTACTTC. Residues: CSSRGAQETQYF.

This chain joins TRBV6-1 and TRBJ1-1; D is perhaps TRBD1 (5 bases). Germline-derived CDR1 and CDR2 are MNHNS and SASEGT. This CDR3 is built from 16 residues. V was cut by 6 bases and J by 0 bases, with 17 bases left in between. CDR3: CASREGTDYMNTEAFF. CDR3 sequence (DNA): TGTGCCAGCAGGGAGGGGACGGACTACATGAACACTGAAGCTTTCTTT.

As regards this clone: Given a much more abundant clone one base away, this may be a read error. The chain has TRBV14 and TRBJ1-3; D is uncertain. Per the germline V gene, CDR1 is SGHDN and CDR2 is FVKESK. This CDR3 comprises 14 residues. CDR3 nucleotides: TGTGCCAGCAGCCCACGGGCAGACGGAAGCACCATATATTTT. Encoded protein: CASSPRADGSTIYF.

This clone showed up just a few times. This sequence joins TRBV6-4 and TRBJ1-6, with D unclear. The CDR3 is made up of 14 amino acids. The germline V gene has CDR1 MRHNA and CDR2 SNTAGT. V lost 3 bases to trimming and J lost 6 bases, with 9 bases between them. The CDR3 DNA reads as TGTGCCAGCAGTGAACGGCTTTTTAATTCACCCCTCCACTTT. Its translation: CASSERLFNSPLHF.